The 21 T cell receptor beta chains below were found in one sample sequenced in a study of shared clonotypes between healthy human individuals. Naive CD8 populations comprised CD45RO-negative cells positively selected for CCR7, excluding terminally differentiated effector memory CD45RA+ cells. Profiled with immunoSEQ multiplex PCR; TCRdb holds only in-frame clones, not every one. The sample contains some 2,000,000 clones, roughly 94% of which appear only once. Specimen: naive CD8+ T cells sorted from blood. These receptors were obtained from a man aged 18 to 29 in good health.

This sequence joins TRBV9 and TRBJ2-3; TRBD2 aligns across 11 bases. The CDR3 has 16 residues. V shed 4 bases and J 3 bases; nucleotides not matched to a gene: 7. Looked up from germline, CDR1 is SGDLS and CDR2 is YYNGEE. The CDR3 DNA is TGTGCCAGCAGCCCAACCGGGACTAGCGGAACAGATACGCAGTATTTT. Its translation: CASSPTGTSGTDTQYF.

The chain recombines TRBV27 with TRBJ1-5; no reliable D call. The V end was cut by 5 bases, the J end by 1 base, with 9 bases between. Germline V gives CDR1 MNHEY, CDR2 SMNVEV (reference sequence). The CDR3 extends over 14 amino acids. The CDR3 here is CASSVDGSNQPQHF. CDR3 coding DNA: TGTGCCAGCAGTGTGGACGGGAGCAATCAGCCCCAGCATTTT.

The rearrangement uses TRBV27 and TRBJ2-7; 8 bases agree with TRBD1. The CDR3 length is 15 residues. Germline V lookup: CDR1 MNHEY, CDR2 SMNVEV (reference sequence). V dropped 6 bases and J dropped 7; count of bases not matched to a gene: 14. CDR3 loop: CASRTTGTGRSEQYF. CDR3 coding DNA: TGTGCCAGCAGGACCACCGGGACAGGACGTTCTGAGCAGTACTTC.

This chain links TRBV5-4 with TRBJ2-3; D unclear. The CDR3 runs 13 residues. With 5 bases removed from V and 4 bases from J, the gap between germline ends came to 11 bases. From germline, CDR1 is SGHNT and CDR2 YYREEE (reference sequence). For the CDR3, the DNA is TGTGCCAGCAGTACAACTGTGGCAGATACGCAGTATTTT. Protein sequence: CASSTTVADTQYF.

V gene TRBV9 combines with J gene TRBJ1-3; weak D call: TRBD1 (5 bases). With 3 bases removed from V and 4 bases from J, the gap between germline ends came to 11 bases. CDR1 is SGDLS, CDR2 YYNGEE, per germline. There are 14 residues in the CDR3. Here the CDR3 DNA reads TGTGCCAGCAGCGGCCGGGACGCCGGAAACACCATATATTTT. Amino acid sequence: CASSGRDAGNTIYF.

In regard to this clone: A read error may account for a junction end that differs from germline. The chain couples TRBV7-7 to TRBJ2-5; a weak D match, TRBD2 (5 bases). This CDR3 is built from 13 residues. Looked up from germline, CDR1 is SSHAT and CDR2 is FNYEAQ (reference sequence). The DNA of the CDR3 is TGTGCTAGCAGCTTTCGAGGGTGGGAGACCCAGTACTTC. As protein: CASSFRGWETQYF.

This chain links TRBV9 with TRBJ1-1; 7 bases line up with TRBD1. Trimming at V came to 2 bases and at J to 6 bases, leaving 16 bases not matched to a gene. The germline gives CDR1 SGDLS, CDR2 YYNGEE. This CDR3 is 17 amino acids long. The CDR3 nucleotides are TGTGCCAGCAGCGTGAGCCGGGACAGAGTGGGCCTGGCTGAAGCTTTCTTT. Translation gives CASSVSRDRVGLAEAFF.

V gene TRBV7-9 combines with J gene TRBJ1-1, with TRBD1 matching over 10 bases. The germline V gene encodes CDR1 SEHNR and CDR2 FQNEAQ (reference sequence). The junction had 7 bases not matched to a gene; V was cut back by 5 bases and J by 4 bases. The CDR3 is made up of 15 amino acids. The chain's CDR3 is CASSLTGGKVTEAFF. The CDR3 nucleotides read TGTGCCAGCAGCCTGACAGGGGGCAAGGTCACTGAAGCTTTCTTT.

The chain has TRBV28 and TRBJ1-3, with D unclear. The CDR3 runs 13 residues. Germline V gives CDR1 MDHEN, CDR2 SYDVKM. V was cut by 5 bases and J by 0 bases, with 5 bases left in between. CDR3 region: CASSADSGNTIYF. The CDR3 coding sequence is TGTGCCAGCAGTGCAGACTCTGGAAACACCATATATTTT.

In the case of this clone: The identical CDR3 is also encoded by other nucleotide sequences in the sample. The chain recombines TRBV11-3 with TRBJ2-7; D tentatively reads TRBD1 or TRBD2 (5 bases each). Trimming stripped 4 bases from V and 4 bases from J, with 11 bases between. The germline V gene has CDR1 SGHNT and CDR2 YENEEA. This CDR3 comprises 13 residues. CDR3 sequence reads: CASSSGTAYEQYF. CDR3 DNA sequence: TGTGCCAGCAGCTCAGGGACGGCTTACGAGCAGTACTTC.

The V gene is TRBV28, the J gene TRBJ2-7; perhaps D is TRBD1 or TRBD2 (5 bases each). With 5 bases removed from V and 1 base from J, the gap between germline ends came to 15 bases. Per the germline V gene, CDR1 is MDHEN and CDR2 is SYDVKM. The CDR3 has 15 amino acids. CDR3 protein: CASSATGTGSYEQYF. The DNA for the CDR3 is TGTGCCAGCAGTGCTACCGGGACGGGGTCCTACGAGCAGTACTTC.

This rearrangement joins TRBV7-2 to TRBJ1-2; D is unresolved. V gave up 7 bases and J gave up 3 bases, with 18 bases separating them. Germline lookup yields CDR1 SGHTA and CDR2 FQGNSA. The CDR3 length is 15 residues. CDR3 protein: CASNIPRSGDYGYTF. For the CDR3, the DNA is TGTGCCAGCAACATCCCCCGATCGGGAGACTATGGCTACACCTTC. Variable domain in full (rest from reference TRBV7-2 and TRBJ1-2): GAGVSQSPSNKVTEKGKDVELRCDPISGHTALYWYRQSLGQGLEFLIYFQGNSAPDKSGLPSDRFSAERTGGSVSTLTIQRTQQEDSAVYLCASNIPRSGDYGYTFGSGTRLTVV.

The rearrangement links TRBV9 to TRBJ2-5; 11 positions match TRBD2. The CDR3 runs 16 residues. CDR1 is SGDLS and CDR2 is YYNGEE in the germline V gene. Trimming removed 0 bases from V and 4 bases from J; junction bases left unmatched: 5. Here the CDR3 reads CASSVGGTSGAETQYF. CDR3 DNA sequence: TGTGCCAGCAGCGTAGGTGGGACTAGCGGTGCAGAGACCCAGTACTTC.

This clone has a single count. The chain uses TRBV11-2 and TRBJ2-2; D is possibly TRBD2 (5 bases). V shed 5 bases and J shed 6 bases, with 22 bases lying between them. Germline CDR1 SGHAT, CDR2 FQNNGV. The CDR3 spans 17 residues. CDR3 in DNA: TGTGCCAGCAGCCCCCTAGGAGGCGAGTCCGCTGCCGGGGAGCTGTTTTTT. It specifies CASSPLGGESAAGELFF.

The chain carries TRBV11-2 and TRBJ2-1; 7 positions agree with TRBD1. There are 15 residues in the CDR3. With V trimmed by 5 bases and J by 0 bases, 4 bases remained unmatched. Per the germline V gene, CDR1 is SGHAT and CDR2 is FQNNGV. This CDR3 reads CASSRRQGSYNEQFF. The CDR3 DNA follows: TGTGCCAGCAGCCGCCGACAGGGCTCCTACAATGAGCAGTTCTTC.

V usage is TRBV30 and J usage is TRBJ2-1; no firm D call. Germline V gene data show CDR1 as GTSNPN and CDR2 as SVGIG (reference sequence). With 0 bases removed from V and 8 bases from J, the gap between germline ends came to 8 bases. The CDR3 consists of 12 residues. CDR3 sequence: CAWSVLDDEQFF. In nucleotides, the CDR3 is TGTGCCTGGAGTGTACTGGATGATGAGCAGTTCTTC.

The chain joins TRBV9 to TRBJ1-1; no definite D call. Germline V gene sequence: CDR1 SGDLS, CDR2 YYNGEE. The CDR3 totals 14 residues. Trimming took 0 bases from V and 6 from J, leaving 12 bases between them. In DNA, the CDR3 is TGTGCCAGCAGCGTAGTGCCACACGGCCCTGAAGCTTTCTTT. Protein product: CASSVVPHGPEAFF.

V gene TRBV28 combines with J gene TRBJ2-7; D is unresolved. Trimming pared 5 bases from V and 6 bases from J, leaving 11 bases between. The CDR3 totals 12 residues. CDR1 MDHEN and CDR2 SYDVKM come from the germline V gene. The CDR3, as DNA: TGTGCCAGCAGTCCTTACGGCGCCGAGCAGTACTTC. Translated, it gives CASSPYGAEQYF.

The V gene is TRBV13, the J gene TRBJ2-2, with 7 bases identical to TRBD2. The CDR3 consists of 17 residues. CDR1 and CDR2 from the germline V gene are PRHDT and FYEKMQ (reference sequence). The V and J ends lost 5 bases and 0 bases, in that order; junction bases with no gene match: 9. Here the CDR3 reads CASSPHGRLPNTGELFF. In DNA, the CDR3 is TGTGCCAGCAGCCCCCACGGGAGGCTTCCGAACACCGGGGAGCTGTTTTTT. Variable domain in full (rest from reference TRBV13 and TRBJ2-2): AAGVIQSPRHLIKEKRETATLKCYPIPRHDTVYWYQQGPGQDPQFLISFYEKMQSDKGSIPDRFSAQQFSDYHSELNMSSLELGDSALYFCASSPHGRLPNTGELFFGEGSRLTVL.

The chain links TRBV4-1 to TRBJ2-7; D call uncertain. Trimming removed 4 bases at V and 4 bases at J, with 20 bases between. Germline lookup yields CDR1 MGHRA and CDR2 YSYEKL. There are 16 residues in the CDR3. The CDR3 coding sequence is TGCGCCAGCAGCCCCGCCCACGGGCTAGAACTTTACGAGCAGTACTTC. Its protein product is CASSPAHGLELYEQYF.

This sequence joins TRBV9 and TRBJ2-3; tentative D call: TRBD1 (6 bases). Trimming took off 0 bases at V and 6 bases at J, with 8 bases between the two ends. The CDR3 is 13 amino acids. CDR1 is SGDLS, CDR2 YYNGEE, per germline. The CDR3 coding sequence is TGTGCCAGCAGCGTAGAGGGGGACGATACGCAGTATTTT. As protein: CASSVEGDDTQYF.